This TCR beta chain was sequenced during a study of cytomegalovirus exposure and HLA in healthy donors (dated by TCRdb to about 2017). Background on the whole study: According to an earlier analysis of several hundred of the donors, some 170 million T cells yielded some 120 million unique TCR beta sequences and 276 Gb of sequence data. Both class I and class II loci were covered by HLA typing, at four-digit resolution. In addition to the first cohort of approximately 650 subjects, a separate validation cohort of approximately 130 different subjects was used. Typing coverage varied by locus: roughly 629-630 donors for A, B, C, DRB1 and DQB1; approximately 500 for DQA1; nearly 610 for DPA1; around 450 for DPB1. Using immunosequencing, the study profiled T cell repertoires from 640 or so subjects and related those repertoires to cytomegalovirus serostatus. An early release that covered several hundred HLA-typed donors contained approximately 320 gigabases of sequencing data and roughly 84 million unique TCR sequences. An earlier analysis of 587 of the donors used high-throughput TCR beta sequencing to judge whether each TCR beta V gene segment behaved as functional or pseudogenic. The study aimed to test whether signatures of past pathogen exposure could be identified by cataloging public T cell receptors. A later analysis re-examined previously published TCR beta repertoires from 610 or so donors and added high-resolution HLA genotyping to investigate patterns of TCR occurrence. High-throughput TCR immunosequencing, statistical association of individual TCRs with disease status, and machine learning were combined to predict cytomegalovirus infection status. A handful of DR-DQ haplotypes were handled as single units for association and clustering because linkage in the cohort was strong. Rather than drawing on any new phenotypic data, the later analysis identified candidate immune exposures from TCR beta sequences and the way those sequences occurred across donors. Among 398 genotyped donors of the cohort, an average of roughly 230,000 unique TCR beta nucleotide sequences was sequenced per donor, of which 15% to 20% were non-productive. Donor age, sex, ethnicity and CMV serostatus were compiled together with the repertoire data. Every repertoire in the discovery cohort had been generated on one and the same sequencing platform. Of the 350 to 400 genotyped donors, around 81% fell in the genetic ancestry cluster associated with self-reported Caucasian donors. Genome-wide SNP genotypes for about three fifths of the roughly 670 donors were used in a later genetic analysis, which treated that subset as a discovery cohort. Results the study describes overall, beyond this receptor: A group of highly shared sequence variants was considered likely to be a technical artifact of the sequencing pipeline. A further reported finding was that TCR beta sequences accurately predicted the HLA-A and HLA-B alleles for most subjects in the first cohort. Because counts were too low, roughly 17 rarely observed V segments, including chromosome 9 orphons, were left out of the earlier analysis of about 500 of the donors. In both the original and validation cohorts, the classifier was reported to diagnose cytomegalovirus status with high specificity and sensitivity. At a false discovery rate of 0.05, a later analysis linked 16,951 TCR beta sequences to specific HLA alleles. According to a later genetic analysis, donors in an Asian-associated ancestry cluster had fewer N-insertions in productive TCRs than the roughly 670-donor mean. When HLA alleles, especially DR and DQ, strongly co-occurred, TCR associations were difficult to assign to individual alleles. It was suggested by the authors that the approach could potentially be generalized to other disease states and immunological phenotypes. Compared with equally common non-associated chains, HLA-associated TCR beta chains in a later analysis were more clonally expanded and had lower generation probabilities. Only TCR beta chains were sequenced in this cohort, and the absence of alpha or paired-chain data limited detectable features. Roughly uniform sequencing depth across donors was assumed in presence/absence analyses, although this assumption may not hold. In a later analysis, TCR association rates were found to vary across HLA loci, with the most associated TCRs seen for DRB1 alleles and the fewest for HLA-C alleles. The study gave a list of under 200 TCR beta chains associated with cytomegalovirus. For the cohort, immune exposure information was limited to CMV serostatus. Correlated functional status among segregating V segments might be attributable to linkage disequilibrium, but an unknown experimental factor could not be ruled out. In a later analysis, most CMV-associated TCR beta chains were found to appear HLA-restricted, with HLA associations seemingly driven largely by CMV exposure. In an earlier analysis of fewer than 700 of the donors, most TCR beta V segments appeared in productive rearrangements about 90% or about 30% of the time, broadly matching IMGT annotations. Most TCR sequences were observed very rarely across donors, whereas some public TCRs were present in many individuals. In vitro tests confirmed that a few of the cytomegalovirus-associated TCR beta chains recognize cytomegalovirus antigens. In a later genetic analysis, a missense DCLRE1C variant was associated with V-gene and J-gene trimming of TCR beta chains, and the association was replicated in an independent cohort. In a later analysis, several top co-occurrence clusters were reported to appear linked to parvovirus B19, influenza, CMV and Epstein-Barr virus. Because HLA typing was unavailable for some donors at each locus, only the typed subset was used in association tests.

The cohort was made up of hundreds of healthy bone marrow donors. At the time of sampling, all cohort members were nominally healthy, though unrecorded immune exposures were likely present. The donor tested CMV seronegative, placing the donor among the 350 or so seronegative members of the cohort. A peripheral blood sample was collected from each donor, and TCR beta sequencing was performed on peripheral blood mononuclear cells. Genomic DNA extraction from the blood cell samples was performed with the Qiagen DNeasy Blood Extraction Kit. Libraries were prepared through the immunoSEQ multiplex PCR assay. For the multiplex PCR, a mixture combining 60 forward primers for TCR Vbeta segments and 13 reverse primers for TCR Jbeta segments was used. A multiplex PCR assay on genomic DNA amplified the CDR3 region of rearranged TCR beta genes. Amplified TCR beta libraries were sequenced as 87-base-pair reads on the Illumina HiSeq System. The paper's processing steps were these. Across the 500 to 750 repertoires, a later analysis counted about 81 million unique TCR beta chains, approximately 10 million of which were shared by at least two donors. Raw reads were error-corrected and collapsed into unique sequences by a nearest-neighbor algorithm in which closely related sequences were merged to remove PCR and sequencing errors. CDR3 sequences were aligned to IMGT reference sequences to assign V, D and J gene segments. Each retained sequence needed at least a six-nucleotide match to both a V gene segment and a J gene segment. Rearrangements were classified as productive when the CDR3 lacked stop codons and remained in frame with V and J, and all other rearrangements were classified as non-productive. Following IMGT convention, CDR3 was defined as the stretch from the second conserved V-encoded cysteine up to the conserved J-encoded phenylalanine. The earlier analysis of about 640 of the donors excluded any sequence lacking an unambiguous match to a single V gene segment. In an earlier analysis of almost 600 of the donors, a V segment was called functional when productive rearrangements were above 56.7%, and segregating when the standard deviation between donors exceeded 5%. To diagnose cytomegalovirus status from the catalog of TCR beta chain sequences, a statistical classification framework was built. V and J gene assignment, in a later analysis, came from comparing TCR nucleotide sequences with IMGT/GENE-DB human TR gene sequences. A later analysis assigned CDR3 sequences and most-parsimonious VDJ recombination scenarios with the TCRdist pipeline. A later analysis defined each TCR beta chain by its CDR3 amino acid sequence plus V-gene family, and excluded reads lacking a unique V-gene family. To address suspected cross-contamination and a sequencing artifact, a later analysis removed approximately 600 highly shared, low-generation-probability nucleotide sequences. For each public chain, a later analysis derived a clonal expansion index from normalized ranks of inferred template counts within each repertoire. In a later analysis, generation probabilities were computed using a VDJ recombination model fitted to out-of-frame rearrangements, and the results were checked against IGoR. A later analysis scored TCR-TCR, TCR-HLA and TCR-CMV co-occurrence with hypergeometric tests, applying a repertoire-size bias correction to TCR pairs. False discovery rates were estimated in a later analysis by permuting HLA or CMV assignments 20 times. A later analysis grouped co-occurring TCRs with DBSCAN, adding TCRdist sequence similarity when clustering within HLA-allele-positive subsets. Repertoires with fewer than 30,000 or more than 120,000 public chains were left out of co-occurrence clustering, as were a handful of repertoires with anomalous nucleotide sharing. TCRdb mirrors the immuneACCESS table, restricted to in-frame sequences. Some clones are absent from its copies; in checked studies, under half trace to an unresolved V gene, and the reason for the others is unknown. The V and J calls and the clone size are those of that table, but D and trimming were determined from the DNA. The sample table records approximately 200,000 clones; 82% of these occur just once. Around 0.1% of the sample goes to the ten largest clones.

There are a few counts of this clone. What antigen it recognizes has not been identified. Qualities for individual bases were not recorded, and no much larger clone is one base off. The sample comprised PBMCs. This clonotype was obtained from a boy aged 2 to 9 in good health and CMV-seronegative.

CDR3 protein: CASSIQGSVGNQPQHF. The nucleotide sequence is TGTGCCAGTAGTATACAGGGTTCGGTGGGCAATCAGCCCCAGCATTTT. Recombination connected TRBV19 to TRBJ1-5; TRBD1 could be the D gene, as 5 bases match. The CDR3 has 16 amino acids, counting the end cysteine and phenylalanine. The only DNA kept is the CDR3, 48 bases in frame from the first base. Per the germline V gene (reference sequence), LNHDA is the CDR1 and SQIVND is the CDR2. The germline ends are 13 bases apart after V is trimmed by 2 bases and J by 2 bases.